The clone carrying this TCR beta chain was found many times. Its specificity is unknown. These data are taken from a study of human T cells and chemical hapten exposure. At the level of the study: In the roughly 24-week study, patients were dosed weekly with diphenylcyclopropenone on the scalp throughout. Whole-study findings and limits: Expanded TCRs showed more large CDR3 clusters than pre-sensitization or healthy control sets. No alteration of TCRs above 1 in 1000 frequency was seen with DPC sensitization.

The time point is: patch test 1, 2 weeks after DPC sensitization. Documented treatment: therapeutic diphenylcyclopropenone sensitization with weekly scalp DPC. In the study's own analysis: The median was about 96,000 TCRs per sample, ranging 23,224 to 690,600. Each CDR3 protein gets one entry after TCRdb re-called the RACE reads with MiXCR. The V and J calls and clone size are TCRdb's, not the authors'. This sample has about 360,000 distinct CDR3 sequences, with roughly 4.8% found just once. Trimming took off 6 bases at V and 7 bases at J, with 12 bases between the two ends. There are 12 residues in the CDR3. CDR1 and CDR2 (germline): SNHLY, FYNNEI.

This TCR came from a woman aged 45-65 years with alopecia areata. Some clones in this sample may be carry-over from other donors' samples. The rearrangement links TRBV2 to TRBJ1-2; D ambiguous. Material: whole blood, obtained in connection with sensitization to the hapten diphenylcyclopropenone (DPC). CDR3: CASSSGLGGYTF. The CDR3 DNA reads as TGTGCCAGCAGCTCCGGATTAGGTGGCTACACCTTC.